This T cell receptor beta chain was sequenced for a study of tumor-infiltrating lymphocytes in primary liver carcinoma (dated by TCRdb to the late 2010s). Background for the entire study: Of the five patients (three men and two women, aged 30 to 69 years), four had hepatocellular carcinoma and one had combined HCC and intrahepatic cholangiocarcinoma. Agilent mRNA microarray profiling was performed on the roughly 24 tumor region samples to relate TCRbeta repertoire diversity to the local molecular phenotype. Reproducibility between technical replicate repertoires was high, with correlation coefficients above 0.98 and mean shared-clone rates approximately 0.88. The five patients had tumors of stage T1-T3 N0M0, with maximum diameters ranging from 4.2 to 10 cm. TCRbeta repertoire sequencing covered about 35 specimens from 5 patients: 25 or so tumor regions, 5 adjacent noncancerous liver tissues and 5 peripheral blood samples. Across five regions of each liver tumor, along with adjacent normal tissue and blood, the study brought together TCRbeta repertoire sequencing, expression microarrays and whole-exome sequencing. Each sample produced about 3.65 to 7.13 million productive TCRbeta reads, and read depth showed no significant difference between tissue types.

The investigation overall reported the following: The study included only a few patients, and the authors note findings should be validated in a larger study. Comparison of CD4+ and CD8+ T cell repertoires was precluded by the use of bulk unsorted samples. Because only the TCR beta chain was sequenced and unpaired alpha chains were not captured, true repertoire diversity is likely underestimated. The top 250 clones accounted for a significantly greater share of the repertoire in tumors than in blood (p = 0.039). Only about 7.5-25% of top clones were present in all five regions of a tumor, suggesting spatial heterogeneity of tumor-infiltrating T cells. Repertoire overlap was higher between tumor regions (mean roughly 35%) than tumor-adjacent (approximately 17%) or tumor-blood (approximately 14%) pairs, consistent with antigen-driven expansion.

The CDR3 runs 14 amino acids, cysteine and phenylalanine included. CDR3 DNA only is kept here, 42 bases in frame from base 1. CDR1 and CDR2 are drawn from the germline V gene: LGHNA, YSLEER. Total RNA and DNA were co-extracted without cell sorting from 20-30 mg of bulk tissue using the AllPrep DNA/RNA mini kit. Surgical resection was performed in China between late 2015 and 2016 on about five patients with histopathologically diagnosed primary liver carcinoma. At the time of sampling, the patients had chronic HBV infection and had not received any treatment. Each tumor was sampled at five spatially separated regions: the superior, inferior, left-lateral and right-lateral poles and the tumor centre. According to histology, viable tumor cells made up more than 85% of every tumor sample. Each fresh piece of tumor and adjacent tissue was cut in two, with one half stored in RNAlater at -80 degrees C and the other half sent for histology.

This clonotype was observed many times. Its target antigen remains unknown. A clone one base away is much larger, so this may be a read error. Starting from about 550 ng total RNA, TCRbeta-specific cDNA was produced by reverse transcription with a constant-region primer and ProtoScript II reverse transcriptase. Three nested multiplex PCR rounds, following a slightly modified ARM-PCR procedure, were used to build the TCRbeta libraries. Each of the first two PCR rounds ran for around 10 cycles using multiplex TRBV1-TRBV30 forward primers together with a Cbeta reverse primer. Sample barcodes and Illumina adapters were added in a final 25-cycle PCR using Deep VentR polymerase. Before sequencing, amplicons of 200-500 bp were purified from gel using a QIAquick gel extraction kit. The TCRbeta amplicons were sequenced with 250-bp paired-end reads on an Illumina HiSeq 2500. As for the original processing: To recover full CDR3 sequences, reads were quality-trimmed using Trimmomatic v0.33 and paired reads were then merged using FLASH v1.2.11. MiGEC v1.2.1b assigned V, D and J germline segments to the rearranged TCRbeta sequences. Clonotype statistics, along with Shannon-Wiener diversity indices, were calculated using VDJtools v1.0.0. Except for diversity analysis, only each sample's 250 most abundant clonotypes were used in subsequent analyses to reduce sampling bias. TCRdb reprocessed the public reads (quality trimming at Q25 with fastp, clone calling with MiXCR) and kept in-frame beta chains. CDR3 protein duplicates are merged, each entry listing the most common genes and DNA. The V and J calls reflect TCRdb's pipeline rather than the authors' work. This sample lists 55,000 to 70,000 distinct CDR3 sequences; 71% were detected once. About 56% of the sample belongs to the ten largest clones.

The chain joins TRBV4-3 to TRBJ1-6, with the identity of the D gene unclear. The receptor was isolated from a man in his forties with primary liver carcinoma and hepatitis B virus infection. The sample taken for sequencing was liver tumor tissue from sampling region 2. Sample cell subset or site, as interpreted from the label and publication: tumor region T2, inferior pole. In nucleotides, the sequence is TGCGCCAGCAGCCAAGATTTTTCCGATTCACTCCTCCACTTT. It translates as CASSQDFSDSLLHF.